The 27 T cell receptor beta chains below were found in one sample sequenced in a study of T cell responses to AZD1222 COVID-19 vaccine. The data were produced by immunoSEQ multiplex PCR, yet TCRdb's version contains in-frame clones alone and is incomplete. This repertoire shows some 120,000 clones, 93% found once; its top ten account for about 3%. Material: peripheral blood, obtained on day 0 of AZD1222 vaccination. Receptors originate from an adult in good health.

The chain has TRBV7-3 and TRBJ2-1; D unclear. Trimming took off 5 bases at V and 7 bases at J, with 15 bases between the two ends. Per germline, CDR1 SGHTA and CDR2 FQGTGA. The CDR3 spans 14 residues. The CDR3, as DNA: TGTGCCAGCAGCCAGGCTGTTAATTGGAATGAGCAGTTCTTC. Amino acid sequence: CASSQAVNWNEQFF.

The chain has TRBV4-1 and TRBJ1-2, with TRBD1 identical over 8 bases. J lost 4 bases, V lost 1 base, and 8 bases had no gene match. CDR3 length: 16 residues. Per the germline V gene, CDR1 is MGHRA and CDR2 is YSYEKL. This chain's CDR3 is CASSQVEGQDGYGYTF. The CDR3 DNA sequence: TGCGCCAGCAGCCAAGTAGAGGGACAGGATGGCTATGGCTACACCTTC.

The chain employs TRBV6-1 and TRBJ1-6; 9 positions match TRBD1. The germline gives CDR1 MNHNS, CDR2 SASEGT. V dropped 3 bases and J dropped 1; count of bases not matched to a gene: 7. The CDR3 totals 18 residues. The CDR3 protein is CASSEENRGPSYNSPLHF. In nucleotides, the CDR3 is TGTGCCAGCAGTGAGGAAAACAGGGGGCCGTCCTATAATTCACCCCTCCACTTT.

This chain connects TRBV10-2 to TRBJ2-2, with D possibly called TRBD1 or TRBD2 (5 bases each). With 2 bases removed from V and 4 bases from J, the gap between germline ends came to 17 bases. CDR1 is WSHSY, CDR2 SAAADI, per germline. This CDR3 is built from 17 residues. The CDR3 coding sequence is TGCGCCAGCAGTGAGGGGGGAGTCTCCATTCGCACCGGGGAGCTGTTTTTT. Amino acids: CASSEGGVSIRTGELFF.

The chain joins TRBV15 to TRBJ1-1, with D tentatively TRBD1 (6 bases). V was pared by 1 base and J by 2 bases, with 11 bases between. The CDR3 is 15 residues long. Germline V gene sequence: CDR1 LNHNV, CDR2 YYDKDF (reference sequence). The CDR3 DNA sequence: TGTGCCACCAGCAGAGGACAGGAGTTAAACACTGAAGCTTTCTTT. Translation gives CATSRGQELNTEAFF.

The chain carries TRBV19 and TRBJ1-5, with 12 bases matching TRBD1. The CDR3 length is 15 residues. V shed 8 bases and J 6 bases; nucleotides not matched to a gene: 8. The germline CDR1 and CDR2 sequences are LNHDA and SQIVND (reference sequence). The chain's CDR3 is CASELGTGGSQPQHF. As DNA, the CDR3 is TGTGCCAGTGAACTCGGGACAGGGGGCTCTCAGCCCCAGCATTTT.

This chain connects TRBV28 to TRBJ1-3, with 10 positions matching TRBD1. V was pared by 3 bases and J by 0 bases, with 8 bases of the junction left unmatched. The CDR3 length is 18 residues. In germline, CDR1 is MDHEN, CDR2 SYDVKM. CDR3 bases: TGTGCCAGCAGTTTTCCGACCCGGGACAGGGGCTCTGGAAACACCATATATTTT. Translation: CASSFPTRDRGSGNTIYF.

The chain combines TRBV19 with TRBJ2-1; 7 bases agree with TRBD2. Germline V gene sequence: CDR1 LNHDA, CDR2 SQIVND (reference sequence). V lost 7 bases, J lost 9 bases, and 9 bases stayed unmatched. The CDR3 is made up of 13 amino acids. CDR3 sequence: CASTVSGRIEQFF. The CDR3 DNA is TGTGCCAGTACGGTTAGCGGGCGTATTGAGCAGTTCTTC.

The chain has TRBV27 and TRBJ2-5; D ambiguous. Trimming cost V 5 bases and J 7 bases, with 8 bases left between them. Germline V gene sequence: CDR1 MNHEY, CDR2 SMNVEV (reference sequence). The CDR3 is 11 amino acids. This chain's CDR3 is CASSKLGTQYF. DNA for the CDR3: TGTGCCAGCAGTAAATTGGGGACCCAGTACTTC.

This sequence joins TRBV6-5 and TRBJ1-4; TRBD1 matches 9 bases. Germline V gene data show CDR1 as MNHEY and CDR2 as SVGAGI. CDR3 length equals 15 residues. J was trimmed by 6 bases and V by 5 bases; bases with no gene match: 7. The CDR3 reads CASSTKQGADEKLFF. DNA of the CDR3: TGTGCCAGCAGTACCAAACAGGGGGCGGATGAAAAACTGTTTTTT.

This chain's CDR3 is CASSLGVYEQYF. In nucleotides, the CDR3 is TGTGCCAGCAGCCTCGGGGTTTACGAGCAGTACTTC. The chain has TRBV3-1 (or the pseudogene TRBV3-2) and TRBJ2-7; possibly TRBD2 for D (5 bases). V dropped 4 bases and J dropped 4 bases, with 8 bases sitting between them. The CDR3 contains 12 residues. The germline V gene has CDR1 LGHDT and CDR2 YNNKEL (reference sequence).

CDR3 nucleotide sequence: TGTGCCAGCAGTGAAATGATGGCTGAAGCTTTCTTT. This codes for CASSEMMAEAFF. The genes are TRBV2 and TRBJ1-1; D call uncertain. This CDR3 is built from 12 residues. Trimming cost V 2 bases and J 6 bases, with 7 bases left between them. Germline assignment: CDR1 SNHLY and CDR2 FYNNEI.

This clone was found once. This CDR3 is CASSLGDTRYEQYF. CDR3 in DNA: TGCGCCAGCAGCCTGGGGGACACCCGTTACGAGCAGTACTTC. This chain connects TRBV5-1 to TRBJ2-7; a weak D match, TRBD1 (6 bases). Germline CDR1 and CDR2: SGHRS and YFSETQ. The V end lost 4 bases, the J end lost 4 bases, and 15 bases lay between the germline ends. This CDR3 is 14 amino acids long.

The V call is TRBV25-1, the J call TRBJ2-5; 8 nucleotides agree with TRBD1. Trimming at V came to 3 bases and at J to 6 bases, leaving 15 bases not matched to a gene. The germline V gene has CDR1 MGHDK and CDR2 SYGVNS. CDR3 length: 17 residues. CDR3 amino acids: CASSENSRTGSFKTQYF. The CDR3 nucleotides are TGTGCCAGCAGTGAGAATTCAAGGACAGGGTCCTTCAAGACCCAGTACTTC. Looking up the rest from reference TRBV25-1 and TRBJ2-5 gives the full variable domain: EADIYQTPRYLVIGTGKKITLECSQTMGHDKMYWYQQDPGMELHLIHYSYGVNSTEKGDLSSESTVSRIRTEHFPLTLESARPSHTSQYLCASSENSRTGSFKTQYFGPGTRLLVL.

The J gene is TRBJ2-1, the V gene TRBV20-1; D is undetermined. Germline V gene sequence: CDR1 DFQATT, CDR2 SNEGSKA (reference sequence). Trimming took 3 bases from V and 5 from J, leaving 14 bases between them. The CDR3 consists of 14 residues. The CDR3 coding sequence is TGCAGTGCTAGTCTCCAGCAAAGGGACAATGAGCAGTTCTTC. Translated: CSASLQQRDNEQFF.

The chain recombines TRBV28 with TRBJ2-7, with D possibly being TRBD2 (6 bases). Trimming left V 7 bases short and J 2 bases short, with 18 bases between. CDR3 length equals 15 residues. Germline CDR1 is MDHEN and CDR2 is SYDVKM. CDR3 DNA sequence: TGTGCCAGCAACCCGGCGAGTAAGCGGGCCTACGAGCAGTACTTC. Encoded protein: CASNPASKRAYEQYF.

The V gene is TRBV12-3 or TRBV12-4, the J gene TRBJ2-7; no clear D. The CDR3 extends over 10 amino acids. Deletions cut 8 bases from V and 3 bases from J, with 5 bases between. The CDR3 nucleotides are TGTGCCAGCGGGATCTACGAGCAGTACTTC. This translates into CASGIYEQYF.

The chain is built from TRBV27 and TRBJ1-5; D may be TRBD1 (6 bases). This CDR3 contains 14 residues. V shed 2 bases and J shed 2 bases, with 7 bases lying between them. CDR1 and CDR2 from the germline V gene are MNHEY and SMNVEV (reference sequence). The CDR3 sequence is CASSLKGGNQPQHF. The CDR3 DNA sequence: TGTGCCAGCAGTTTAAAGGGGGGCAATCAGCCCCAGCATTTT.

This clone came up once. V usage is TRBV7-6 and J usage is TRBJ1-2; D gene unclear. Germline V gene lookup returns CDR1 SGHVS and CDR2 FNYEAQ. The CDR3 is made up of 13 amino acids. V was shortened by 2 bases and J by 7 bases, with 11 bases between the two germline ends. CDR3 DNA sequence: TGTGCCAGCAGCTTAAGGGATTTCGGTGGCTACACCTTC. Translating it yields CASSLRDFGGYTF.

This chain links TRBV5-1 with TRBJ1-2; D is undetermined. The germline gives CDR1 SGHRS, CDR2 YFSETQ. V lost 0 bases and J 5 bases, leaving 8 bases between the germline ends. The CDR3 consists of 13 residues. The CDR3 here is CASSLVTGYGYTF. CDR3 DNA: TGCGCCAGCAGCTTGGTTACTGGATATGGCTACACCTTC.

Written as DNA, the CDR3 is TGTGCCACCAGTGATTTGTGGGATAAAGAGACCCAGTACTTC. Residues: CATSDLWDKETQYF. The gene calls are TRBV24-1 and TRBJ2-5; D remains unclear. The CDR3 totals 14 residues. Trimming took off 0 bases at V and 3 bases at J, with 7 bases between the two ends. In germline, CDR1 is KGHDR, CDR2 SFDVKD.

This chain connects TRBV28 to TRBJ2-7; TRBD1 might be the D (5 bases). This CDR3 is 14 amino acids long. Germline V lookup: CDR1 MDHEN, CDR2 SYDVKM. The germline V and J ends were trimmed by 8 bases and 0 bases, with 14 bases remaining between them. The CDR3 protein is CASRDSPSSYEQYF. The DNA of the CDR3 is TGTGCCAGCCGAGACAGCCCCAGCTCCTACGAGCAGTACTTC.

The chain uses TRBV12-3 or TRBV12-4 and TRBJ2-7; D gene ambiguous. V lost 3 bases and J 5 bases, leaving 8 bases between the germline ends. This CDR3 region has 12 residues. In DNA form, the CDR3 reads TGTGCCAGCAGTTTGGGAAGGGACGAGCAGTACTTC. It is translated as CASSLGRDEQYF.

The chain has TRBV5-1 and TRBJ1-3; no definite D call. CDR1 is SGHRS, CDR2 YFSETQ, per germline. The ends were cut back, 0 bases at V and 4 bases at J, with 5 bases in the middle. The CDR3 loop spans 13 amino acids. CDR3 DNA: TGCGCCAGCAGCTTGGGAGTGGGAAACACCATATATTTT. Protein product: CASSLGVGNTIYF.

The chain joins TRBV28 to TRBJ1-1, with D unresolved. CDR1 and CDR2 (germline): MDHEN, SYDVKM. Trimming took 3 bases from V and 5 from J, leaving 10 bases between them. There are 13 residues in the CDR3. The CDR3 DNA sequence: TGTGCCAGCAGTTTTTGGTCGAGGACTGAAGCTTTCTTT. Encoded protein: CASSFWSRTEAFF.

This clone was seen only once. This sequence joins TRBV28 and TRBJ2-3; 9 bases agree with TRBD2. Germline V CDR1 and CDR2: MDHEN, SYDVKM. Trimming at V came to 6 bases and at J to 5 bases, leaving 12 bases not matched to a gene. The length of the CDR3 is 16 residues. The CDR3 is CASSFRTSAVGDTQYF. The DNA for the CDR3 is TGTGCCAGCAGCTTTAGGACTAGCGCGGTTGGAGATACGCAGTATTTT.

This rearrangement joins TRBV5-6 to TRBJ2-1, with TRBD1 matching 11 bases. The CDR3 spans 17 residues. The V and J ends lost 4 bases and 9 bases, in that order; junction bases with no gene match: 15. CDR1 SGHDT and CDR2 YYEEEE come from the germline V gene. DNA for the CDR3: TGTGCCAGCAGCCCCCTAACGGACAGGGGGCGTAAAGGTGAGCAGTTCTTC. The encoded protein is CASSPLTDRGRKGEQFF.